This TCR beta chain was sequenced in a study of CD8 T cells in ankylosing spondylitis. This clonotype was seen many times. Its matching antigen is unknown. Whole-study findings and limits: Made up of eight highly homologous variants, a TCR beta motif appeared characteristic of ankylosing spondylitis blood.

V lost 0 bases, J lost 0 bases, and 12 bases stayed unmatched. Germline V gene data show CDR1 as SGHAT and CDR2 as FQNNGV. This CDR3 region has 19 residues. TCRdb ran MiXCR on the 5' RACE reads and lists one entry per CDR3 protein. Of around 490,000 distinct CDR3 sequences detected, 5.3% appear once; the ten largest clones hold roughly 3.5%. The sequenced sample was blood, either unsorted or a sorted T cell fraction (not recorded which). The clonotype was recovered from a male donor with ankylosing spondylitis. V is TRBV11-2 and J is TRBJ2-5; 8 positions agree with TRBD2. CDR3 sequence (DNA): TGTGCCAGCAGCTTAGATAAAAGCGGGAGAGATTTAAACCAAGAGACCCAGTACTTC. Encoded protein: CASSLDKSGRDLNQETQYF.